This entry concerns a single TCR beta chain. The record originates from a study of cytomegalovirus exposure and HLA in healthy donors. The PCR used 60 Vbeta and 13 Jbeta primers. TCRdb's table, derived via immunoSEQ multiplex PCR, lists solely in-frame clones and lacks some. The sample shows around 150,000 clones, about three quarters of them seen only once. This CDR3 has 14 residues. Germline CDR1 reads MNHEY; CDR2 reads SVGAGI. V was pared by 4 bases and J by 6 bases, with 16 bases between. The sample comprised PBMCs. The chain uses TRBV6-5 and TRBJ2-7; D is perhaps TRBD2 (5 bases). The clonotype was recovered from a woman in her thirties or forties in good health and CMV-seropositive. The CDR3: CASSFTPGIGEQYF. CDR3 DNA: TGTGCCAGCAGTTTCACTCCGGGGATTGGCGAGCAGTACTTC.